This T cell receptor (beta chain) is from a study of radiation and T cells in renal cell carcinoma. The CDR3 consists of 15 residues. CDR1 is LNHNV and CDR2 is YYDKDF in the germline V gene (reference sequence). V dropped 0 bases and J dropped 6 bases, with 11 bases sitting between them. Treatment here: treatment-naive control, cytoreductive nephrectomy. Control samples are tumors resected by cytoreductive nephrectomy without prior radiation. Comment on this clone: What it binds is unknown.

Only in-frame clones appear in the TCRdb table, and some are missing; sequencing was by immunoSEQ multiplex PCR. The table has some 20,000 clones, over 50% seen once. Study findings and constraints: Compared with controls, irradiated tumors showed greater TCR clonality.

The J gene is TRBJ2-2, the V gene TRBV15; D is ambiguous. Specimen: tumor tissue, collected from a patient whose treatment was nephrectomy without radiotherapy. The TCR sequence derives from a man in his forties or fifties with renal cell carcinoma. CDR3 nucleotide sequence: TGTGCCACCAGCAGAGATCCCCGCGAGGCCGGGGAGCTGTTTTTT. Translated: CATSRDPREAGELFF.